The clone carrying this T cell receptor (beta chain) has only a few counts. What it recognizes is unknown. TCRdb used MiXCR to reprocess the reads, holding one entry per CDR3 protein. The top ten hold around 15% of the sample, which has around 900,000 distinct CDR3 sequences, roughly 30% seen once. The data were taken from a study of T cell repertoires in cytomegalovirus infection. At the level of the study: Matching HLA type and CMV infection were both indicated by public TCR beta signatures. Study-wide results and limits: The ex vivo response showed dominance by HLA-C-restricted CMV-specific TCR beta clonotypes.

This material consisted of cultured CD8+ T cells from PBMCs, taken from culture after CMV antigen stimulation. The sequence was collected from a human donor in good health (CMV status not recorded). Some clones in this sample may be carry-over from other donors' samples.

The CDR3 spells CASSLPTKNYGYTF. The CDR3 DNA reads TGCGCCAGCAGCTTACCAACTAAAAACTATGGCTACACCTTC. V is TRBV5-1 and J is TRBJ1-2; D unresolved. Germline assignment: CDR1 SGHRS and CDR2 YFSETQ. CDR3 length equals 14 residues. Trimming left V 2 bases short and J 2 bases short, with 10 bases between.